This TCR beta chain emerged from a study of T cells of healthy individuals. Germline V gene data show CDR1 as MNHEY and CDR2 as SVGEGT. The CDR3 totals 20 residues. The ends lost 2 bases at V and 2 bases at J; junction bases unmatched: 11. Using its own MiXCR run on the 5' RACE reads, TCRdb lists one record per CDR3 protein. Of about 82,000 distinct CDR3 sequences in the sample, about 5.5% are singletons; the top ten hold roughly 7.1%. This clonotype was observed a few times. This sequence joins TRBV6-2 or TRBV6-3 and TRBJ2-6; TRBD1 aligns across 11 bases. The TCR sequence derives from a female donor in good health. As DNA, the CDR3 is TGTGCCAGCAGTTACCCTATCGCCGGGACAGGGGGAGCTGGGGCCAACGTCCTGACTTTC. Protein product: CASSYPIAGTGGAGANVLTF.